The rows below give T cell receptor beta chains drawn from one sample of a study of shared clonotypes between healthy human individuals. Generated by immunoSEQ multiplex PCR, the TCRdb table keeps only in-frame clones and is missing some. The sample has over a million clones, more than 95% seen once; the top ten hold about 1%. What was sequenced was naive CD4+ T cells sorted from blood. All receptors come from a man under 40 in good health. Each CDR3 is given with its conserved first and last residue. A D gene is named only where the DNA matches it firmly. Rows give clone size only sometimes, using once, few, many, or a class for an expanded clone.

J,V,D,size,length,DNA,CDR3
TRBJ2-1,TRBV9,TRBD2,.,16,TGTGCCAGCAGCGTACTAGGGACTAGCTCCTACAATGAGCAGTTCTTC,CASSVLGTSSYNEQFF
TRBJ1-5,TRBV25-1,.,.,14,TGTGCCAGCAAGGGGCAGGGTTATTTTGAGCCCCAGCATTTT,CASKGQGYFEPQHF
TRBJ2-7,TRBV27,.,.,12,TGTGCCAGCAGGGACCGTTGGGGAGAGCAGTACTTC,CASRDRWGEQYF
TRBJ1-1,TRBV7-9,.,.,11,TGTGCCAGCAGCTTACAGGGTGAAGCTTTCTTT,CASSLQGEAFF
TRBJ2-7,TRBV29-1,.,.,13,TGCAGCGTCAAGACTAGGCATACCTACGAGCAGTACTTC,CSVKTRHTYEQYF
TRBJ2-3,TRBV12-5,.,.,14,TGTGCTAGTGGTTTGGGACTTCCCACAGATACGCAGTATTTT,CASGLGLPTDTQYF
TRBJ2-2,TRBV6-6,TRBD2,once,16,TGTGCCAGCAGGAGACCGGGACTAGGTAGCTCCGGGGAGCTGTTTTTT,CASRRPGLGSSGELFF
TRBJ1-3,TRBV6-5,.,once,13,TGTGCCAGCGGACCCCCCGGAGGAAACACCATATATTTT,CASGPPGGNTIYF
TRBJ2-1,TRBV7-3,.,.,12,TGTGCCAGCGGAGGGACAGACAATGAGCAGTTCTTC,CASGGTDNEQFF
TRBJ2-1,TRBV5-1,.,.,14,TGCGCCAGCAGCTTGGGGCAGATCTCCGGTGAGCAGTTCTTC,CASSLGQISGEQFF
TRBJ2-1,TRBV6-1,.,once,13,TGTGCCAGCTCGAAGGACTCCTACAATGAGCAGTTCTTC,CASSKDSYNEQFF
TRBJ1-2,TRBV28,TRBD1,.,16,TGTGCCAGCAGTTTACGTACAGGGGGGGACTACTATGGCTACACCTTC,CASSLRTGGDYYGYTF
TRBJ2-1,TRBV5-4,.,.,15,TGTGCCAGCAGCTTGGCCGGACTTCCTCCCAATGAGCAGTTCTTC,CASSLAGLPPNEQFF
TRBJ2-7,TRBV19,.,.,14,TGTGCCAGTAGTCAAACGGGGACCTCCTACGAGCAGTACTTC,CASSQTGTSYEQYF
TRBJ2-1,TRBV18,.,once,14,TGTGCCAGCTCACCACGGGAGGACAACAATGAGCAGTTCTTC,CASSPREDNNEQFF
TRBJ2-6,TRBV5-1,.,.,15,TGCGCCAGCAGCGAGAGGGGCTCTGGGGCCAACGTCCTGACTTTC,CASSERGSGANVLTF
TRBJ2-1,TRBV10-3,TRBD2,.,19,TGTGCCATCAGGAGCCCGGGACTAGCGGACAACTACTCCTACAATGAGCAGTTCTTC,CAIRSPGLADNYSYNEQFF
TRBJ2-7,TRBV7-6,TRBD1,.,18,TGTGCCAGCAGCTTAGCCCCCGACAGGGTAGGCTTAGCCTACGAGCAGTACTTC,CASSLAPDRVGLAYEQYF
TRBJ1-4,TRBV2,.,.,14,TGTGCCAGCAGTGATACTGGGTTCGGTGAAAAACTGTTTTTT,CASSDTGFGEKLFF
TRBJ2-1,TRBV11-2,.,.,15,TGTGCCAGCAGCTTAGAAGTGGCTCTCTACAATGAGCAGTTCTTC,CASSLEVALYNEQFF
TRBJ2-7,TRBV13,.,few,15,TGTGCCAGCAGCTTAGGCCCGGGACAAGCCTACGAGCAGTACTTC,CASSLGPGQAYEQYF
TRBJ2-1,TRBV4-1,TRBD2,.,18,TGCGCCAGCAGCCAAATGCCCCTTTCTAGCGGGACCTACAATGAGCAGTTCTTC,CASSQMPLSSGTYNEQFF
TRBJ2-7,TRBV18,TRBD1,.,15,TGTGCCAGCTCACCGGGGACAGGGGCCTCCTACGAGCAGTACTTC,CASSPGTGASYEQYF